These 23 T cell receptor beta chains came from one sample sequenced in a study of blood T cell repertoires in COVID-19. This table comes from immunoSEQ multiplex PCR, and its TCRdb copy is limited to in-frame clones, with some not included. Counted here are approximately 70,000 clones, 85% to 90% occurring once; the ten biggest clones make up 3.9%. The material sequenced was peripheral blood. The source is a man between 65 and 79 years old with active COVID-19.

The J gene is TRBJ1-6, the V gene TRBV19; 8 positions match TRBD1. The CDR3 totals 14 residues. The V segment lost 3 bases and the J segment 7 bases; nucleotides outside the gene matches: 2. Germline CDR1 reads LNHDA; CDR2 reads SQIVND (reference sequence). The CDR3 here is CASSMTGENSPLHF. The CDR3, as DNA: TGTGCCAGTAGTATGACAGGGGAGAATTCACCCCTCCACTTT.

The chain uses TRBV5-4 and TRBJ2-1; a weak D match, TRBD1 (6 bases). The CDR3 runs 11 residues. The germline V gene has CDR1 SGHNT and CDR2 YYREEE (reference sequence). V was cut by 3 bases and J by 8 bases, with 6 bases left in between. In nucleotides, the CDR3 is TGTGCCAGCAGCTGGGGGCATGAGCAGTTCTTC. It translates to CASSWGHEQFF.

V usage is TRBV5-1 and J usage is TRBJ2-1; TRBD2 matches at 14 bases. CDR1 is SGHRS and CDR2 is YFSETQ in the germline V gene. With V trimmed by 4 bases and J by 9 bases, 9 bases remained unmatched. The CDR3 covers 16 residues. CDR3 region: CASSGGGLAGVSEQFF. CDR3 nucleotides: TGCGCCAGCAGCGGGGGGGGACTAGCGGGAGTGAGTGAGCAGTTCTTC.

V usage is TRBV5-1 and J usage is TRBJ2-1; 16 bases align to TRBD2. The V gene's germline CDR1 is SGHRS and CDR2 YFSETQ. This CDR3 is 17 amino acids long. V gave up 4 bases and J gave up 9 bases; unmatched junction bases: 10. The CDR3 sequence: CASSPGTSGREGGEQFF. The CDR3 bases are TGCGCCAGCAGCCCGGGGACTAGCGGGAGGGAGGGGGGTGAGCAGTTCTTC.

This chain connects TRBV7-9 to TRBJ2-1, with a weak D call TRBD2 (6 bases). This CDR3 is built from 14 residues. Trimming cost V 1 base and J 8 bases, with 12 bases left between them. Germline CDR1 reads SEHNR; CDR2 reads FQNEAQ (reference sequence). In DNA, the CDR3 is TGTGCCAGCAGCTTAGGGACTATTCGCGATGAGCAGTTCTTC. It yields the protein CASSLGTIRDEQFF.

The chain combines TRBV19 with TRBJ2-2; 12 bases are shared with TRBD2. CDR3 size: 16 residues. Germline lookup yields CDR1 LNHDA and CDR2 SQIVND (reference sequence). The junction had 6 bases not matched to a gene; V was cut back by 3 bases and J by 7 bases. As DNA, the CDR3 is TGTGCCAGTAGTATCACTAGCGGGAGGTCGGGCGGGGAGCTGTTTTTT. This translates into CASSITSGRSGGELFF.

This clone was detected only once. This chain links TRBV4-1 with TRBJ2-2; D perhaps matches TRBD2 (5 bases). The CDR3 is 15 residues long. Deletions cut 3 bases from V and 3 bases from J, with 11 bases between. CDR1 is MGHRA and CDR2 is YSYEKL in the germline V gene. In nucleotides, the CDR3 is TGCGCCAGCAGCCAGGCGCGGGCTGACACCGGGGAGCTGTTTTTT. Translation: CASSQARADTGELFF.

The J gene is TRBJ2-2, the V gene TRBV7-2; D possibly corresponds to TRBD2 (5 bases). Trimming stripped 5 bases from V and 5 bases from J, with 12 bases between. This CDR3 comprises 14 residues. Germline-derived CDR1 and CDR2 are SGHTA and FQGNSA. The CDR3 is CASSRTSATGELFF. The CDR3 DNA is TGTGCCAGCAGCCGGACTTCAGCGACCGGGGAGCTGTTTTTT.

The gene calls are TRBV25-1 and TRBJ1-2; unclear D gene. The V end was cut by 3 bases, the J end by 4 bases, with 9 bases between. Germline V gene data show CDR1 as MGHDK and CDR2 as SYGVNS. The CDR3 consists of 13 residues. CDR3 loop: CASSDRFLYGYTF. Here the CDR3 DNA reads TGTGCCAGCAGTGACCGGTTTCTCTATGGCTACACCTTC.

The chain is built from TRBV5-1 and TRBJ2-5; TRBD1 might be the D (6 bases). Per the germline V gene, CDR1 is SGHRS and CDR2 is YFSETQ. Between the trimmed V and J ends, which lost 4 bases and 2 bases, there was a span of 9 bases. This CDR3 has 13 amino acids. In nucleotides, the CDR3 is TGCGCCAGCAGCCAAGACAGGCAAGAGACCCAGTACTTC. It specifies CASSQDRQETQYF.

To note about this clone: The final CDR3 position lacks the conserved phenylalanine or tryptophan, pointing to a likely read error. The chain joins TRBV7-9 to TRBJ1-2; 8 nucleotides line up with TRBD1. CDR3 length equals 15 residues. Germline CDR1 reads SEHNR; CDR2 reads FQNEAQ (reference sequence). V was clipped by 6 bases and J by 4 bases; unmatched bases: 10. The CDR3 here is CASRPTGAWSYGYTL. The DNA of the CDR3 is TGTGCCAGCAGGCCGACAGGGGCCTGGAGCTATGGCTACACCCTC.

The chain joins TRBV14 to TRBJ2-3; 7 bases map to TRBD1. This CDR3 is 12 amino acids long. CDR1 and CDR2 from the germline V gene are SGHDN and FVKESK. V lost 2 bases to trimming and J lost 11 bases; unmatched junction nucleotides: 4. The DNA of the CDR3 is TGTGCCAGCAGCCAAAGGGGGCCCCTGCAGTATTTT. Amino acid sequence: CASSQRGPLQYF.

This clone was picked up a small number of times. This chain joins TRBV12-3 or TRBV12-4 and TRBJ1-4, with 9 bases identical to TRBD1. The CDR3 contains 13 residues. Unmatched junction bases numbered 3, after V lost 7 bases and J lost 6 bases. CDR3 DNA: TGTGCCAGCACCGACAGGGGGGATGAAAAACTGTTTTTT. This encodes CASTDRGDEKLFF.

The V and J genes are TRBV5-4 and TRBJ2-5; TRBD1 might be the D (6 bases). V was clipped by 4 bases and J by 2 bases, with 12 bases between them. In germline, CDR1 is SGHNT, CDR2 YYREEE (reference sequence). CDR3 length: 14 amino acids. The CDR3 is CASSVKQGQETQYF. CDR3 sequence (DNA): TGTGCCAGCAGCGTTAAACAGGGACAAGAGACCCAGTACTTC. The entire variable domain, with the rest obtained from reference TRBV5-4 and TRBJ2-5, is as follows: ETGVTQSPTHLIKTRGQQVTLRCSSQSGHNTVSWYQQALGQGPQFIFQYYREEENGRGNFPPRFSGLQFPNYSSELNVNALELDDSALYLCASSVKQGQETQYFGPGTRLLVL.

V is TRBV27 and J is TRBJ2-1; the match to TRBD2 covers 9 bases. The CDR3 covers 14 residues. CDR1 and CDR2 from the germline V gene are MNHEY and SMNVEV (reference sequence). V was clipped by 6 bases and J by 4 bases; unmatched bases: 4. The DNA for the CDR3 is TGTGCCAGCAGGGGGACTAGCAGTTACAATGAGCAGTTCTTC. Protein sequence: CASRGTSSYNEQFF.

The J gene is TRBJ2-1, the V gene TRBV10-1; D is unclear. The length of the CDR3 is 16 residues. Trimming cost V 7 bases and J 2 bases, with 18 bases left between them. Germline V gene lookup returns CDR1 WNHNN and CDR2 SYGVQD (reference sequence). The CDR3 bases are TGCGCCAGCACCCCGCGACTTGGCGGCGCCTACAATGAGCAGTTCTTC. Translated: CASTPRLGGAYNEQFF.

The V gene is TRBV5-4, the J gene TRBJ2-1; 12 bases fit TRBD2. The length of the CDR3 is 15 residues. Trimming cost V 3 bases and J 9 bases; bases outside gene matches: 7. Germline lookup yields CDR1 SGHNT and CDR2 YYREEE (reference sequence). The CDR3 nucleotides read TGTGCCAGCAGCTCGCTAGCGGGAGGGGTTCGTGAGCAGTTCTTC. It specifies CASSSLAGGVREQFF.

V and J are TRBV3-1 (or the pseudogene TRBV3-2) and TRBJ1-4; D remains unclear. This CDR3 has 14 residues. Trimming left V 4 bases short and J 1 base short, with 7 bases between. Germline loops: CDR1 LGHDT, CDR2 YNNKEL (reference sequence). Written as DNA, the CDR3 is TGTGCCAGCAGCCCAACAATAACTAATGAAAAACTGTTTTTT. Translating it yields CASSPTITNEKLFF.

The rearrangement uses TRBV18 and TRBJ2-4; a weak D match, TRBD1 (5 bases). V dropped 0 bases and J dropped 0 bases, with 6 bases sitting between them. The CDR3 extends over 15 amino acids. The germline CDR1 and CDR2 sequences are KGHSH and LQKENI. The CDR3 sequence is CASSPPTVAKNIQYF. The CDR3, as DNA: TGTGCCAGCTCACCACCGACAGTAGCCAAAAACATTCAGTACTTC.

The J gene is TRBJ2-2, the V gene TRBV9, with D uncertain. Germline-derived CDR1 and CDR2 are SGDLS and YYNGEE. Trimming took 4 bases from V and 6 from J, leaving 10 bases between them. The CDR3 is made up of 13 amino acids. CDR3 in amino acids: CASSPSPAGELFF. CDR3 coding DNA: TGTGCCAGCAGCCCGTCTCCAGCCGGGGAGCTGTTTTTT.

In DNA, the CDR3 is TGTGCCAGTAGTATGGGGGGGGCCGGGCACACTGAAGCTTTCTTT. It translates to CASSMGGAGHTEAFF. The chain uses TRBV19 and TRBJ1-1, with D perhaps matching TRBD1 (6 bases). CDR1 and CDR2 (germline): LNHDA, SQIVND (reference sequence). The CDR3 sequence is 15 residues long. The V and J ends lost 3 bases and 3 bases respectively, with 14 bases between them.

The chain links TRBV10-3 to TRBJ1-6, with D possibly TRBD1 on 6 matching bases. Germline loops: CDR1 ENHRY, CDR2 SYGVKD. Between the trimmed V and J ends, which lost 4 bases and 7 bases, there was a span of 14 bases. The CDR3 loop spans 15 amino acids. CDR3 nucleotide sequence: TGTGCCATCAGTGCTGGGCAGGGACAAAATTCACCCCTCCACTTT. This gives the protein CAISAGQGQNSPLHF.

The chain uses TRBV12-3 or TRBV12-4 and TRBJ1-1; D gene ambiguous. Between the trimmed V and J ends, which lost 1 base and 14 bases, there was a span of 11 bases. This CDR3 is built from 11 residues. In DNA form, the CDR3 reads TGTGCCAGCAGTTTAGTTGCCGCGGCGTTCTTT. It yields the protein CASSLVAAAFF.